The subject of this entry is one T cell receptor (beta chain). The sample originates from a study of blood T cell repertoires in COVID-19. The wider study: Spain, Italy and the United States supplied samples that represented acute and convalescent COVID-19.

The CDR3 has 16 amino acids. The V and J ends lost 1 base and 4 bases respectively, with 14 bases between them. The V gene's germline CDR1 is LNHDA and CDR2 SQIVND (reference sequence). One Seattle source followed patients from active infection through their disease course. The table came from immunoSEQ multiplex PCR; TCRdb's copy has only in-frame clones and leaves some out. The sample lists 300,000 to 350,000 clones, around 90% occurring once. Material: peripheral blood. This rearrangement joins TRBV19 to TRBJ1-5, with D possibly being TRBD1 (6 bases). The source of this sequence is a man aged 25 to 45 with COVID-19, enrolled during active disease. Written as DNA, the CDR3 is TGTGCCAGTAGTATAGGGGGGGGCCTCCTAAATCAGCCCCAGCATTTT. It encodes CASSIGGGLLNQPQHF.